Here is one T cell receptor beta chain with its context. This sample was taken from a study of shared clonotypes between healthy human individuals. Clones were read by immunoSEQ multiplex PCR, and TCRdb kept only the in-frame ones, dropping some. The sample holds 2 million or so clones; about 95% are singletons and the top ten take 0.1% to 0.15%. The V gene's germline CDR1 is SGHAT and CDR2 FQNNGV. This CDR3 comprises 13 residues. This receptor was taken from a man aged 18 to 30 in good health. Sample: naive CD4+ T cells sorted from blood. Regarding subset: CD45RA+ positively selected. V usage is TRBV11-2 and J usage is TRBJ1-1; no reliable D call. CDR3 protein: CVTTQGMNTEAFF. CDR3 DNA sequence: TGTGTCACGACCCAAGGCATGAACACTGAAGCTTTCTTT.